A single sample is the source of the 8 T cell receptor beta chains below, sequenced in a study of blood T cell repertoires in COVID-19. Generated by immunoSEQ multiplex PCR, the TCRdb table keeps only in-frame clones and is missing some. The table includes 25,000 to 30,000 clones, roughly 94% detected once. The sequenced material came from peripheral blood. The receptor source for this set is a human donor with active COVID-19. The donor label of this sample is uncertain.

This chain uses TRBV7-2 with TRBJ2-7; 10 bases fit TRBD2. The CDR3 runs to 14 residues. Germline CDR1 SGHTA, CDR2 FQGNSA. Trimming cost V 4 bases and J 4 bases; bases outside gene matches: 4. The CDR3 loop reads CASSSGTSAYEQYF. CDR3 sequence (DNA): TGTGCCAGCAGCTCCGGGACTAGCGCGTACGAGCAGTACTTC.

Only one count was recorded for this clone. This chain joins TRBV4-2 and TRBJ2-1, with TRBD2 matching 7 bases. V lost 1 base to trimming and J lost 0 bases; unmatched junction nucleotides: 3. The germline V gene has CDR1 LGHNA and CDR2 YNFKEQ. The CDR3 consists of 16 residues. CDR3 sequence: CASSQAGTNSYNEQFF. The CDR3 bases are TGTGCCAGCAGCCAAGCTGGGACTAACTCCTACAATGAGCAGTTCTTC.

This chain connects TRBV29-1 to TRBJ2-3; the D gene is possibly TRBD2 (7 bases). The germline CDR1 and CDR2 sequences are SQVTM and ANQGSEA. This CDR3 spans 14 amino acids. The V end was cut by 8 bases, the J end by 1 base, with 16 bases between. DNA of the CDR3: TGCAGCTTCCTCGAAGGGGGGGGCACAGATACGCAGTATTTT. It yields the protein CSFLEGGGTDTQYF.

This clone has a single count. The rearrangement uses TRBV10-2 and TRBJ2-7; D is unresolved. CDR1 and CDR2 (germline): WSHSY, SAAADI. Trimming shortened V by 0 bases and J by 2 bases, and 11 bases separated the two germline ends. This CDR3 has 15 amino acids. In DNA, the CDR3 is TGCGCCAGCAGTGAGTCGAAAACAGCAACCTACGAGCAGTACTTC. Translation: CASSESKTATYEQYF.

CDR3 sequence reads: CASSDPGATVSYNSPLHF. For the CDR3, the DNA is TGTGCCAGCAGTGATCCAGGGGCGACGGTCTCCTATAATTCACCCCTCCACTTT. The V call is TRBV2, the J call TRBJ1-6, with D perhaps TRBD1 (6 bases). The CDR3 runs 18 residues. The germline V gene has CDR1 SNHLY and CDR2 FYNNEI. The V and J ends lost 3 bases and 0 bases respectively, with 15 bases between them. The variable domain in full, completed from reference TRBV2 and TRBJ1-6, reads EPEVTQTPSHQVTQMGQEVILRCVPISNHLYFYWYRQILGQKVEFLVSFYNNEISEKSEIFDDQFSVERPDGSNFTLKIRSTKLEDSAMYFCASSDPGATVSYNSPLHFGNGTRLTVT.

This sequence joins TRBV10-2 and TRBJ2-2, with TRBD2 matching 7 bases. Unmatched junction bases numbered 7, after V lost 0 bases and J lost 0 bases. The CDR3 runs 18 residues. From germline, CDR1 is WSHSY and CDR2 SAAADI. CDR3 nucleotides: TGCGCCAGCAGTGAGTCGGGGATCACTAGCGCGAACACCGGGGAGCTGTTTTTT. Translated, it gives CASSESGITSANTGELFF.

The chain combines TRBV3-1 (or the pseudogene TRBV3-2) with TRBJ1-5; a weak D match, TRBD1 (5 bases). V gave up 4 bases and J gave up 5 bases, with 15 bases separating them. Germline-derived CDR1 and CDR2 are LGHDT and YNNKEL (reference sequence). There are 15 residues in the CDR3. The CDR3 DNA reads TGTGCCAGCAGCCCCGACTCGGCGGGGCATCAGCCCCAGCATTTT. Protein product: CASSPDSAGHQPQHF.

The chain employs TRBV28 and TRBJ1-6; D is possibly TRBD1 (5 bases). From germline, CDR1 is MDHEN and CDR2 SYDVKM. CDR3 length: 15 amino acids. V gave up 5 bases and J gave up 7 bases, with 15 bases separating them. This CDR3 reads CASSPSGGSNSPLHF. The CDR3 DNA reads TGTGCCAGCAGTCCCTCGGGGGGGTCCAATTCACCCCTCCACTTT.